Given below is one TCR beta chain in context. Its antigen is not identified. This sample is drawn from a study of T cell repertoires in cytomegalovirus infection. Study-level points and caveats: HLA-C-restricted TCR beta clonotypes specific for CMV led the ex vivo response.

TCRdb itself ran the reads through MiXCR, one entry per CDR3 protein. Of 200,000 or so distinct CDR3 sequences listed, less than 50% are singletons. V was pared by 6 bases and J by 2 bases, with 16 bases of the junction left unmatched. This CDR3 is 18 amino acids long. Germline V gives CDR1 MDHEN, CDR2 SYDVKM. This clonotype was obtained from a human donor in good health (CMV status not recorded). Some clones in this sample may be carry-over from other donors' samples. V and J are TRBV28 and TRBJ2-7, with 10 bases fitting TRBD1. This sample comprised CD8+ T cells from cultured PBMCs, obtained from culture after CMV antigen stimulation. The DNA for the CDR3 is TGTGCCAGCAGGGACCCAACTACAGGACAGGGGGTTACCTACGAGCAGTACTTC. The encoded protein is CASRDPTTGQGVTYEQYF.